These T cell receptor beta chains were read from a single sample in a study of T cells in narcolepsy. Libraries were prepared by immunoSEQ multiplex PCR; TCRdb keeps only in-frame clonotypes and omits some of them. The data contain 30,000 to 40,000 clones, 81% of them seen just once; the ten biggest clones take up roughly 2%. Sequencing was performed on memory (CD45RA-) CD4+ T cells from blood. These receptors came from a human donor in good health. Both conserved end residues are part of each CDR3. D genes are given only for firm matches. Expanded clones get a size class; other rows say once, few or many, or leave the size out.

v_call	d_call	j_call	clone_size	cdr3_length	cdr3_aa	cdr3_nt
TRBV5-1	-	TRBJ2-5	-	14	CASSRDRLLETQYF	TGCGCCAGCTCCCGCGACAGACTTCTGGAGACCCAGTACTTC
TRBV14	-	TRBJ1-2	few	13	CASSQVRLGGYTF	TGTGCCAGCAGCCAAGTCCGTCTGGGGGGCTACACCTTC
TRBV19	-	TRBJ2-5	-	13	CASKQGTEETQYF	TGTGCCAGCAAACAGGGAACGGAGGAGACCCAGTACTTC
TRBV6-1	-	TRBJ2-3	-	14	CASSERGRTDTQYF	TGTGCCAGCAGTGAACGAGGGAGGACAGATACGCAGTATTTT
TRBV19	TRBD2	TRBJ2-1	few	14	CASSTQRGLNEQFF	TGTGCCAGTAGTACCCAGCGGGGACTCAATGAGCAGTTCTTC
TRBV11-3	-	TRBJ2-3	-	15	CASSLDGRGTDTQYF	TGTGCCAGCAGCTTAGATGGCAGGGGCACAGATACGCAGTATTTT
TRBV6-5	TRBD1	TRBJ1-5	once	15	CASRSRQGSNQPQHF	TGTGCCAGCAGATCAAGACAGGGTAGCAATCAGCCCCAGCATTTT
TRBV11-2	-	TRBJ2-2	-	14	CASSFRLVAGELFF	TGTGCCAGCAGCTTCAGACTAGTTGCCGGGGAGCTGTTTTTT
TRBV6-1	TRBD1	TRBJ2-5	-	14	CASSAQGDQETQYF	TGTGCCAGCAGTGCACAGGGGGACCAAGAGACCCAGTACTTC
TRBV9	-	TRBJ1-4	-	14	CASSVAAGSGELFF	TGTGCCAGCAGCGTAGCAGCGGGTTCGGGGGAACTGTTTTTT
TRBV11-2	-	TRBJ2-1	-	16	CASSLAWARAYNEQFF	TGTGCCAGCAGCTTAGCATGGGCCCGGGCATACAATGAGCAGTTCTTC
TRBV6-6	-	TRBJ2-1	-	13	CASSSYTQGEQFF	TGTGCCAGCAGTTCGTACACGCAGGGTGAGCAGTTCTTC
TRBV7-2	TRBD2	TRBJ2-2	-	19	CASRSPGLAGGLNTGELFF	TGTGCCAGCAGGTCCCCGGGACTAGCGGGGGGATTGAACACCGGGGAGCTGTTTTTT
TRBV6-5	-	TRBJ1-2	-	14	CASSERRHGGGYTF	TGTGCCAGCAGTGAGCGTAGGCATGGGGGTGGCTACACCTTC
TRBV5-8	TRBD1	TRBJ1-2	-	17	CASSSKGQGQGAPGYTF	TGTGCCAGCAGCTCGAAGGGGCAGGGACAGGGGGCACCAGGCTACACCTTC
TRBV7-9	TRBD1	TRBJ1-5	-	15	CASSQQGAGNQPQHF	TGTGCCAGCAGCCAACAGGGGGCTGGGAATCAGCCCCAGCATTTT
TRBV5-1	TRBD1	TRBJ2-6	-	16	CASKDRGSSGANVLTF	TGCGCCAGCAAGGACAGGGGTAGCTCTGGGGCCAACGTCCTGACTTTC
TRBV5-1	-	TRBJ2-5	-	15	CASSLVGIPQETQYF	TGCGCCAGCAGCTTGGTCGGCATACCGCAAGAGACCCAGTACTTC
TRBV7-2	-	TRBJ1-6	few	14	CASSPRDTNSPLHF	TGTGCCAGCAGCCCCCGGGACACCAATTCACCCCTCCACTTT
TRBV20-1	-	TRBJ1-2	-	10	CSASKGSYTF	TGCAGTGCTAGCAAGGGGTCCTACACCTTC
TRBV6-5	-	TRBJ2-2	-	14	CASSASSATGELFF	TGTGCCAGCAGCGCCTCCTCTGCCACCGGGGAGCTGTTTTTT
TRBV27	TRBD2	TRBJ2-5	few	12	CASRTSEETQYF	TGTGCCAGCAGGACTAGCGAAGAGACCCAGTACTTC
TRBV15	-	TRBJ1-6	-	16	CATSRDPAGYNSPLHF	TGTGCCACCAGCAGAGATCCCGCAGGGTACAATTCACCCCTCCACTTT
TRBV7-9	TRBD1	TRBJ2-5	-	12	CASNDREKTQYF	TGTGCCAGCAACGACAGGGAGAAGACCCAGTACTTC
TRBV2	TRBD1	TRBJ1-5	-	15	CASSVTGGANQPQHF	TGTGCCAGCAGTGTCACAGGGGGCGCTAATCAGCCCCAGCATTTT
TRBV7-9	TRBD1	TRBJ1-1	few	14	CASAFGQANTEAFF	TGTGCCAGCGCTTTTGGACAGGCTAACACTGAAGCTTTCTTT
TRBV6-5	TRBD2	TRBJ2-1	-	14	CASIRLAGDQEQFF	TGTGCCAGCATCCGACTAGCGGGAGATCAGGAGCAGTTCTTC
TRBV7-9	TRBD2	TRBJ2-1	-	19	CASRGSGTSGPYSYNEQFF	TGTGCCAGCAGGGGATCCGGGACTAGCGGGCCCTACTCCTACAATGAGCAGTTCTTC
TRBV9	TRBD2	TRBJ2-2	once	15	CASSGGLGNTGELFF	TGTGCCAGCAGCGGCGGACTAGGGAACACCGGGGAGCTGTTTTTT
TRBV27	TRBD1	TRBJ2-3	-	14	CASMSTGGTDTQYF	TGTGCCAGCATGAGTACAGGGGGAACAGATACGCAGTATTTT
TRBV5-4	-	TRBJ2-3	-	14	CASSQLGSTDTQYF	TGTGCCAGCAGCCAGCTAGGGAGCACAGATACGCAGTATTTT
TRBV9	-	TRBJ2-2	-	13	CASSAGLLGELFF	TGTGCCAGCAGCGCCGGGCTCTTGGGGGAGCTGTTTTTT
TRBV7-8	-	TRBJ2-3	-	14	CASSFGGNTDTQYF	TGTGCCAGCAGCTTCGGGGGCAACACAGATACGCAGTATTTT
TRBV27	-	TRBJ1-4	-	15	CASSLSRDPGEKLFF	TGTGCCAGCAGCCTCTCCCGGGACCCTGGCGAAAAACTGTTTTTT
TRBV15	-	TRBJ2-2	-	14	CATSSRTNTGELFF	TGTGCCACCAGCAGCAGGACGAACACCGGGGAGCTGTTTTTT
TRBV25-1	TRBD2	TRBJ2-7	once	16	CASSRQLTAGAYEQYF	TGTGCCAGCAGTAGGCAGCTAACGGCGGGAGCCTACGAGCAGTACTTC
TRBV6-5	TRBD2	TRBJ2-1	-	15	CASSYGGLAGNEQFF	TGTGCCAGCAGTTACGGGGGACTAGCGGGCAATGAGCAGTTCTTC
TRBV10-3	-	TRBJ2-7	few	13	CAISAAGSYEQYF	TGTGCCATCAGTGCGGCGGGGTCATACGAGCAGTACTTC
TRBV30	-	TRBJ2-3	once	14	CAWSRSASTDTQYF	TGTGCCTGGAGTCGAAGTGCCTCCACAGATACGCAGTATTTT
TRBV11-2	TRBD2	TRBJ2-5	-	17	CASSLRTSGGPLETQYF	TGTGCCAGCAGCTTACGGACTAGCGGGGGGCCCCTGGAGACCCAGTACTTC
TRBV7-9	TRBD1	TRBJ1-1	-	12	CASSSTGEEAFF	TGTGCCAGCAGCTCAACAGGGGAAGAAGCTTTCTTT
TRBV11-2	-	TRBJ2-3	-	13	CASSFAGEDTQYF	TGTGCCAGCAGCTTTGCCGGGGAAGATACGCAGTATTTT
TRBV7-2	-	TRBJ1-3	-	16	CASSLADVRSGNTIYF	TGTGCCAGCAGCTTAGCCGATGTACGCTCTGGAAACACCATATATTTT
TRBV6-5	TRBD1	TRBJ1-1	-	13	CASTATGASEAFF	TGTGCCAGCACCGCCACAGGGGCCAGTGAAGCTTTCTTT
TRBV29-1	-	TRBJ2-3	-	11	CSTASTDTQYF	TGCAGCACTGCTAGCACAGATACGCAGTATTTT
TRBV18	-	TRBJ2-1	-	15	CASSAGQGKMSEQFF	TGTGCCAGCTCAGCGGGGCAGGGGAAAATGAGTGAGCAGTTCTTC
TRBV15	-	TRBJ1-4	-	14	CATSRAGAREKLFF	TGTGCCACCAGCAGAGCAGGGGCAAGGGAAAAACTGTTTTTT
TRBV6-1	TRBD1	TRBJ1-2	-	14	CASRAEGANYGYTF	TGTGCCAGCAGAGCGGAGGGGGCAAACTATGGCTACACCTTC
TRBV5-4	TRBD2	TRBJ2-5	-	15	CASSLASGRGETQYF	TGTGCCAGCAGCTTGGCCAGCGGGAGGGGGGAGACCCAGTACTTC
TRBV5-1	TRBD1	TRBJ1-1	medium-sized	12	CASSLRDSEAFF	TGCGCCAGCAGCCTCCGGGACAGCGAAGCTTTCTTT
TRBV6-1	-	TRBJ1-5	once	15	CASSVWGEGNQPQHF	TGTGCCAGCAGTGTGTGGGGAGAGGGCAATCAGCCCCAGCATTTT
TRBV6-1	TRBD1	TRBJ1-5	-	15	CASSELRQGSQPQHF	TGTGCCAGCAGTGAATTGAGACAGGGCAGCCAGCCCCAGCATTTT
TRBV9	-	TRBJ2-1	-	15	CASSVAVGSYNEQFF	TGTGCCAGCAGCGTAGCGGTGGGCTCCTACAATGAGCAGTTCTTC
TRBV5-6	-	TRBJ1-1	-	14	CASSRGSWNTEAFF	TGTGCCAGCAGCCGGGGGAGTTGGAACACTGAAGCTTTCTTT
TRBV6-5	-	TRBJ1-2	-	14	CASVSGQSNYGYTF	TGTGCCAGCGTTTCAGGGCAGTCTAACTATGGCTACACCTTC
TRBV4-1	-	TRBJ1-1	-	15	CASSQGHGPNTEAFF	TGCGCCAGCAGCCAGGGACACGGCCCGAACACTGAAGCTTTCTTT
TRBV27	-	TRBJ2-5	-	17	CASRRKLFGVSGETQYF	TGTGCCAGCAGACGTAAACTTTTTGGGGTAAGCGGCGAGACCCAGTACTTC